The 5 T cell receptor beta chains below were found in one sample sequenced in a study of T cell repertoires in cytomegalovirus infection. TCRdb called the reads again in MiXCR, with one record for every CDR3 protein. This sample yields 500,000 or so distinct CDR3 sequences, of which approximately 15% are seen a single time; roughly a quarter belongs to the top ten. The sample consisted of CD8+ T cells from PBMCs. All receptors come from a human donor in good health (CMV status not recorded). Some clones in this sample may be carry-over from other donors' samples.

The chain has TRBV20-1 and TRBJ1-3; D may be TRBD1 (5 bases). The V gene lost 1 base and the J gene lost 2 bases, with 6 bases spanning the gap. The CDR3 loop spans 13 amino acids. CDR1 is DFQATT and CDR2 is SNEGSKA in the germline V gene (reference sequence). The CDR3 region has the DNA TGCAGTGCTAGAGTGACAGCTGGAAACACCATATATTTT. Its protein is CSARVTAGNTIYF.

This clonotype was seen only a few times. The chain has TRBV4-2 and TRBJ2-1; TRBD2 agrees at 12 bases. Germline CDR1 is LGHNA and CDR2 is YNFKEQ. V was pared by 3 bases and J by 9 bases, with 18 bases of the junction left unmatched. This CDR3 is built from 19 residues. The CDR3 bases are TGTGCCAGCAGCCACCTACTAGCGGGGGGCCGACGGTCTAAGGTTGAGCAGTTCTTC. Encoded protein: CASSHLLAGGRRSKVEQFF.

Many counts were recorded for this clonotype. This chain connects TRBV6-6 to TRBJ1-5; no reliable D call. The V gene's germline CDR1 is MNHNY and CDR2 SVGAGI (reference sequence). The CDR3 extends over 13 amino acids. V was clipped by 0 bases and J by 3 bases, with 3 bases between them. The CDR3 reads CASSYSTNQPQHF. DNA for the CDR3: TGTGCCAGCAGTTACTCGACCAATCAGCCCCAGCATTTT.

This clonotype was seen many times. J is TRBJ2-3 and V is TRBV10-1; perhaps D is TRBD1 or TRBD2 (5 bases each). Trimming cost V 0 bases and J 3 bases, with 10 bases left between them. This CDR3 has 15 residues. CDR1 WNHNN and CDR2 SYGVQD come from the germline V gene (reference sequence). This chain's CDR3 is CASSESVGATDTQYF. Here the CDR3 DNA reads TGCGCCAGCAGTGAGTCAGTCGGGGCGACAGATACGCAGTATTTT.

This clonotype has more than one count but fewer than ten. The chain uses TRBV27 and TRBJ2-1; D might be TRBD1 or TRBD2, each matching 5 bases. Between the trimmed V and J ends, which lost 3 bases and 2 bases, there was a span of 14 bases. The germline V gene has CDR1 MNHEY and CDR2 SMNVEV (reference sequence). The CDR3 covers 16 residues. The CDR3 region is CASSFGRVGAYNEQFF. The DNA for the CDR3 is TGTGCCAGCAGTTTTGGTCGGGTGGGGGCCTACAATGAGCAGTTCTTC.